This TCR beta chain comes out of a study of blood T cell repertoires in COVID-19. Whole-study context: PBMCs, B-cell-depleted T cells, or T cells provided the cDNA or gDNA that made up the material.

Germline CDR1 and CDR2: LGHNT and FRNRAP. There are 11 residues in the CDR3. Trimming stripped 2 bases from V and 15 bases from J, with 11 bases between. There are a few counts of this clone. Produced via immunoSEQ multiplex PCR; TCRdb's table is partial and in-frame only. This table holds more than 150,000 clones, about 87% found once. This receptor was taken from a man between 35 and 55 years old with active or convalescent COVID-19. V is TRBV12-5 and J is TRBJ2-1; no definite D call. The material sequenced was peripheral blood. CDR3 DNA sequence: TGTGCTAGTGGTTTGCCCGGCTCGGGGTTCTTC. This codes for CASGLPGSGFF.